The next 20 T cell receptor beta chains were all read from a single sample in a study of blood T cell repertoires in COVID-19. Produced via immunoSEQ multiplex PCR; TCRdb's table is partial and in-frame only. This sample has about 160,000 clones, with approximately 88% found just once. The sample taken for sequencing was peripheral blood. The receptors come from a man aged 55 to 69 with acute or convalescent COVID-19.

The CDR3 protein is CASSEARVGYTF. DNA for the CDR3: TGTGCCAGCAGTGAAGCGAGAGTTGGCTACACCTTC. This chain joins TRBV6-1 and TRBJ1-2; D is uncertain. Per germline, CDR1 MNHNS and CDR2 SASEGT. The V gene lost 0 bases and the J gene lost 7 bases, with 6 bases spanning the gap. The CDR3 has 12 amino acids.

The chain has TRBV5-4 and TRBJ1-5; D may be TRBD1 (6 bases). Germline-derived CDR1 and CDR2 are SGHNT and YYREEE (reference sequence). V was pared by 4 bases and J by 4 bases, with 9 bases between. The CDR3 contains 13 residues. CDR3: CASSPDSNQPQHF. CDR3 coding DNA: TGTGCCAGCAGCCCGGACAGTAATCAGCCCCAGCATTTT.

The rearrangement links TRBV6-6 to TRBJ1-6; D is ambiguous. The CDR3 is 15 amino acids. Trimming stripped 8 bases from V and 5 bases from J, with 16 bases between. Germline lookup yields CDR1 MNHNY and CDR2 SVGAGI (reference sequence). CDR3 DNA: TGTGCCAGCCGCCCTATAGGAGGAAATAATTCACCCCTCCACTTT. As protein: CASRPIGGNNSPLHF.

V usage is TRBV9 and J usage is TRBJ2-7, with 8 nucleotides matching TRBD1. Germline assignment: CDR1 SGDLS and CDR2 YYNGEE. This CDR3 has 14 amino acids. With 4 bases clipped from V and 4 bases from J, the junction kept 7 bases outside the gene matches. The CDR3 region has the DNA TGTGCCAGCAGCCAGGACAGGGTAGGGTACGAGCAGTACTTC. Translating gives CASSQDRVGYEQYF.

The CDR3 protein is CASSLAAGSAKNIQYF. The CDR3, as DNA: TGCGCCAGCAGCTTGGCCGCAGGATCAGCCAAAAACATTCAGTACTTC. The chain has TRBV5-1 and TRBJ2-4; unclear D gene. This CDR3 has 16 residues. Between the trimmed V and J ends, which lost 0 bases and 0 bases, there was a span of 10 bases. CDR1 SGHRS and CDR2 YFSETQ come from the germline V gene.

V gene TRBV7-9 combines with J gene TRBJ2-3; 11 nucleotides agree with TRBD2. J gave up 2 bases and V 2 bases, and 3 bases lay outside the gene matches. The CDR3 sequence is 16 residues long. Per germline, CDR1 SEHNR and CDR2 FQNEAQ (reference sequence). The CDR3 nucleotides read TGTGCCAGCAGCTTACGACTAGCGGGGTACACAGATACGCAGTATTTT. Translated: CASSLRLAGYTDTQYF.

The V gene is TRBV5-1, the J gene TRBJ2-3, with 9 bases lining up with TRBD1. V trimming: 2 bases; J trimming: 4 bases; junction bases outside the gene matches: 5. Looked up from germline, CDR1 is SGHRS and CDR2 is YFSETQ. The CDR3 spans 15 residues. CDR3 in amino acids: CASSLSDRGADTQYF. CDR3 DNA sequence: TGCGCCAGCAGCTTATCGGACAGGGGAGCAGATACGCAGTATTTT.

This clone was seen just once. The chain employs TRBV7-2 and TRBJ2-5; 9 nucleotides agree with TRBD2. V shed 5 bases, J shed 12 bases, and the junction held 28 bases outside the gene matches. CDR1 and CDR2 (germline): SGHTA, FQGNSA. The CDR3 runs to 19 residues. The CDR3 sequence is CASSPRVLGLAGVRVSKYF. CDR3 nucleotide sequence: TGTGCCAGCAGCCCGAGAGTTCTCGGTTTAGCGGGGGTTAGAGTTAGTAAGTACTTC.

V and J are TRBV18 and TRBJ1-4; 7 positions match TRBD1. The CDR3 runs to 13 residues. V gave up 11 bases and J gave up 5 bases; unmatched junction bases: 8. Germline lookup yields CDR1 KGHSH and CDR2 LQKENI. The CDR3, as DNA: TGTGCCGGACGACAGGGAGAAAATGAAAAACTGTTTTTT. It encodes CAGRQGENEKLFF.

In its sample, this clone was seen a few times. The CDR3 nucleotides are TGTGCCAGCAGCTCCCTAGGGGCAGGGGGAGAAGCTTTCTTT. Translating it yields CASSSLGAGGEAFF. The chain combines TRBV7-3 with TRBJ1-1; 7 bases match TRBD1. The CDR3 extends over 14 amino acids. From germline, CDR1 is SGHTA and CDR2 FQGTGA. Losses at the gene ends were 4 bases for V and 8 bases for J; bases not matched to a gene: 10.

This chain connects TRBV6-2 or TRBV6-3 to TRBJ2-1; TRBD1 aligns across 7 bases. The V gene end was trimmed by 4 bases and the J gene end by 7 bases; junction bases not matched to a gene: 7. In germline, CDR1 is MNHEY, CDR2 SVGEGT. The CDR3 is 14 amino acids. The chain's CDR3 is CASSWTGPRNEQFF. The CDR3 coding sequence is TGTGCCAGCAGTTGGACAGGCCCTAGGAATGAGCAGTTCTTC.

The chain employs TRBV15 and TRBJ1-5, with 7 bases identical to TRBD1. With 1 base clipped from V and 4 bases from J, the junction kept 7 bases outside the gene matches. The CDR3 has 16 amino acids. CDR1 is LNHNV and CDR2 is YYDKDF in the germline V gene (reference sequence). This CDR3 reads CATSRGPGQINQPQHF. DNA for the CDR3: TGTGCCACCAGCAGAGGTCCGGGACAGATAAATCAGCCCCAGCATTTT.

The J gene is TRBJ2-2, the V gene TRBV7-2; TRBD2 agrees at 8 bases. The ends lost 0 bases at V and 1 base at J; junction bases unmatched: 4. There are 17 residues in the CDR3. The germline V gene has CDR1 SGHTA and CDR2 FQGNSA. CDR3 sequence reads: CASSLAWLAGNTGELFF. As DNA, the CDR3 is TGTGCCAGCAGCTTAGCGTGGCTAGCGGGGAACACCGGGGAGCTGTTTTTT.

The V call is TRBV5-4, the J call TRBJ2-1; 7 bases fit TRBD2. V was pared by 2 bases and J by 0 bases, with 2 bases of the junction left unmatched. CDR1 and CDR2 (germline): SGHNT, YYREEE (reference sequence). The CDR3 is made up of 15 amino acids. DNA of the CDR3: TGTGCCAGCAGCTTCGGGGGGACCTCCTACAATGAGCAGTTCTTC. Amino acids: CASSFGGTSYNEQFF.

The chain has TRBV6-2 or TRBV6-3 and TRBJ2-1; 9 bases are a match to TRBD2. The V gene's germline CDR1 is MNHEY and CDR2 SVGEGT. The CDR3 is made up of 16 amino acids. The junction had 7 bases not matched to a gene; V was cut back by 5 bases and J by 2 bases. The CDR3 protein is CASSTFLAGAYNEQFF. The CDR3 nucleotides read TGTGCCAGCAGTACCTTTTTAGCGGGGGCCTACAATGAGCAGTTCTTC.

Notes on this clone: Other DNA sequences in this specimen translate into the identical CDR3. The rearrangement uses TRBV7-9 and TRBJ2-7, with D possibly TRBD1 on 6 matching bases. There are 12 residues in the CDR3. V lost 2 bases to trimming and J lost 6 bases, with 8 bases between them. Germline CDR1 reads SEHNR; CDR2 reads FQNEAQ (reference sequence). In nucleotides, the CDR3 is TGTGCCAGCAGCTTAATAGGGGGCGAGCAGTACTTC. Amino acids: CASSLIGGEQYF.

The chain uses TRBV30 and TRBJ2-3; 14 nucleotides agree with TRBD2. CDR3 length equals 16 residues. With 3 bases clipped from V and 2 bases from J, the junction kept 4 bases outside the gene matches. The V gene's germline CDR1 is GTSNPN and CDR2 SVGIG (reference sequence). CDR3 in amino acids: CAWSRTSGGYTDTQYF. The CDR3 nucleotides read TGTGCCTGGAGCAGGACTAGCGGGGGGTACACAGATACGCAGTATTTT.

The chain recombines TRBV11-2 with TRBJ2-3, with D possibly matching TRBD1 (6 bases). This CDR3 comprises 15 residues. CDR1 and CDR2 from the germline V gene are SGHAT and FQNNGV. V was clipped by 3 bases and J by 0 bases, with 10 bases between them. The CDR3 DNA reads TGTGCCAGCAGCTTGCACGGACAGAGCACAGATACGCAGTATTTT. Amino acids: CASSLHGQSTDTQYF.

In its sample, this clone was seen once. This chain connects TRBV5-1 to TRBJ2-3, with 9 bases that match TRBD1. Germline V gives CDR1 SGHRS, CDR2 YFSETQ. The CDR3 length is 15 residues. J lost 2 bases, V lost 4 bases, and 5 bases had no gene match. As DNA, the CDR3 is TGCGCCAGCAGCCCAACAGGGGGCTCCACAGATACGCAGTATTTT. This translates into CASSPTGGSTDTQYF.

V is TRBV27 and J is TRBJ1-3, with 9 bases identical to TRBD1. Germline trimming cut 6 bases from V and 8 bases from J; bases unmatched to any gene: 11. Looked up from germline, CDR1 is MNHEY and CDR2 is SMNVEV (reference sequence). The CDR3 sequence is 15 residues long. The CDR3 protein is CASRGQGQLLDTIYF. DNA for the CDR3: TGTGCCAGCAGAGGACAGGGGCAGTTACTGGACACCATATATTTT.